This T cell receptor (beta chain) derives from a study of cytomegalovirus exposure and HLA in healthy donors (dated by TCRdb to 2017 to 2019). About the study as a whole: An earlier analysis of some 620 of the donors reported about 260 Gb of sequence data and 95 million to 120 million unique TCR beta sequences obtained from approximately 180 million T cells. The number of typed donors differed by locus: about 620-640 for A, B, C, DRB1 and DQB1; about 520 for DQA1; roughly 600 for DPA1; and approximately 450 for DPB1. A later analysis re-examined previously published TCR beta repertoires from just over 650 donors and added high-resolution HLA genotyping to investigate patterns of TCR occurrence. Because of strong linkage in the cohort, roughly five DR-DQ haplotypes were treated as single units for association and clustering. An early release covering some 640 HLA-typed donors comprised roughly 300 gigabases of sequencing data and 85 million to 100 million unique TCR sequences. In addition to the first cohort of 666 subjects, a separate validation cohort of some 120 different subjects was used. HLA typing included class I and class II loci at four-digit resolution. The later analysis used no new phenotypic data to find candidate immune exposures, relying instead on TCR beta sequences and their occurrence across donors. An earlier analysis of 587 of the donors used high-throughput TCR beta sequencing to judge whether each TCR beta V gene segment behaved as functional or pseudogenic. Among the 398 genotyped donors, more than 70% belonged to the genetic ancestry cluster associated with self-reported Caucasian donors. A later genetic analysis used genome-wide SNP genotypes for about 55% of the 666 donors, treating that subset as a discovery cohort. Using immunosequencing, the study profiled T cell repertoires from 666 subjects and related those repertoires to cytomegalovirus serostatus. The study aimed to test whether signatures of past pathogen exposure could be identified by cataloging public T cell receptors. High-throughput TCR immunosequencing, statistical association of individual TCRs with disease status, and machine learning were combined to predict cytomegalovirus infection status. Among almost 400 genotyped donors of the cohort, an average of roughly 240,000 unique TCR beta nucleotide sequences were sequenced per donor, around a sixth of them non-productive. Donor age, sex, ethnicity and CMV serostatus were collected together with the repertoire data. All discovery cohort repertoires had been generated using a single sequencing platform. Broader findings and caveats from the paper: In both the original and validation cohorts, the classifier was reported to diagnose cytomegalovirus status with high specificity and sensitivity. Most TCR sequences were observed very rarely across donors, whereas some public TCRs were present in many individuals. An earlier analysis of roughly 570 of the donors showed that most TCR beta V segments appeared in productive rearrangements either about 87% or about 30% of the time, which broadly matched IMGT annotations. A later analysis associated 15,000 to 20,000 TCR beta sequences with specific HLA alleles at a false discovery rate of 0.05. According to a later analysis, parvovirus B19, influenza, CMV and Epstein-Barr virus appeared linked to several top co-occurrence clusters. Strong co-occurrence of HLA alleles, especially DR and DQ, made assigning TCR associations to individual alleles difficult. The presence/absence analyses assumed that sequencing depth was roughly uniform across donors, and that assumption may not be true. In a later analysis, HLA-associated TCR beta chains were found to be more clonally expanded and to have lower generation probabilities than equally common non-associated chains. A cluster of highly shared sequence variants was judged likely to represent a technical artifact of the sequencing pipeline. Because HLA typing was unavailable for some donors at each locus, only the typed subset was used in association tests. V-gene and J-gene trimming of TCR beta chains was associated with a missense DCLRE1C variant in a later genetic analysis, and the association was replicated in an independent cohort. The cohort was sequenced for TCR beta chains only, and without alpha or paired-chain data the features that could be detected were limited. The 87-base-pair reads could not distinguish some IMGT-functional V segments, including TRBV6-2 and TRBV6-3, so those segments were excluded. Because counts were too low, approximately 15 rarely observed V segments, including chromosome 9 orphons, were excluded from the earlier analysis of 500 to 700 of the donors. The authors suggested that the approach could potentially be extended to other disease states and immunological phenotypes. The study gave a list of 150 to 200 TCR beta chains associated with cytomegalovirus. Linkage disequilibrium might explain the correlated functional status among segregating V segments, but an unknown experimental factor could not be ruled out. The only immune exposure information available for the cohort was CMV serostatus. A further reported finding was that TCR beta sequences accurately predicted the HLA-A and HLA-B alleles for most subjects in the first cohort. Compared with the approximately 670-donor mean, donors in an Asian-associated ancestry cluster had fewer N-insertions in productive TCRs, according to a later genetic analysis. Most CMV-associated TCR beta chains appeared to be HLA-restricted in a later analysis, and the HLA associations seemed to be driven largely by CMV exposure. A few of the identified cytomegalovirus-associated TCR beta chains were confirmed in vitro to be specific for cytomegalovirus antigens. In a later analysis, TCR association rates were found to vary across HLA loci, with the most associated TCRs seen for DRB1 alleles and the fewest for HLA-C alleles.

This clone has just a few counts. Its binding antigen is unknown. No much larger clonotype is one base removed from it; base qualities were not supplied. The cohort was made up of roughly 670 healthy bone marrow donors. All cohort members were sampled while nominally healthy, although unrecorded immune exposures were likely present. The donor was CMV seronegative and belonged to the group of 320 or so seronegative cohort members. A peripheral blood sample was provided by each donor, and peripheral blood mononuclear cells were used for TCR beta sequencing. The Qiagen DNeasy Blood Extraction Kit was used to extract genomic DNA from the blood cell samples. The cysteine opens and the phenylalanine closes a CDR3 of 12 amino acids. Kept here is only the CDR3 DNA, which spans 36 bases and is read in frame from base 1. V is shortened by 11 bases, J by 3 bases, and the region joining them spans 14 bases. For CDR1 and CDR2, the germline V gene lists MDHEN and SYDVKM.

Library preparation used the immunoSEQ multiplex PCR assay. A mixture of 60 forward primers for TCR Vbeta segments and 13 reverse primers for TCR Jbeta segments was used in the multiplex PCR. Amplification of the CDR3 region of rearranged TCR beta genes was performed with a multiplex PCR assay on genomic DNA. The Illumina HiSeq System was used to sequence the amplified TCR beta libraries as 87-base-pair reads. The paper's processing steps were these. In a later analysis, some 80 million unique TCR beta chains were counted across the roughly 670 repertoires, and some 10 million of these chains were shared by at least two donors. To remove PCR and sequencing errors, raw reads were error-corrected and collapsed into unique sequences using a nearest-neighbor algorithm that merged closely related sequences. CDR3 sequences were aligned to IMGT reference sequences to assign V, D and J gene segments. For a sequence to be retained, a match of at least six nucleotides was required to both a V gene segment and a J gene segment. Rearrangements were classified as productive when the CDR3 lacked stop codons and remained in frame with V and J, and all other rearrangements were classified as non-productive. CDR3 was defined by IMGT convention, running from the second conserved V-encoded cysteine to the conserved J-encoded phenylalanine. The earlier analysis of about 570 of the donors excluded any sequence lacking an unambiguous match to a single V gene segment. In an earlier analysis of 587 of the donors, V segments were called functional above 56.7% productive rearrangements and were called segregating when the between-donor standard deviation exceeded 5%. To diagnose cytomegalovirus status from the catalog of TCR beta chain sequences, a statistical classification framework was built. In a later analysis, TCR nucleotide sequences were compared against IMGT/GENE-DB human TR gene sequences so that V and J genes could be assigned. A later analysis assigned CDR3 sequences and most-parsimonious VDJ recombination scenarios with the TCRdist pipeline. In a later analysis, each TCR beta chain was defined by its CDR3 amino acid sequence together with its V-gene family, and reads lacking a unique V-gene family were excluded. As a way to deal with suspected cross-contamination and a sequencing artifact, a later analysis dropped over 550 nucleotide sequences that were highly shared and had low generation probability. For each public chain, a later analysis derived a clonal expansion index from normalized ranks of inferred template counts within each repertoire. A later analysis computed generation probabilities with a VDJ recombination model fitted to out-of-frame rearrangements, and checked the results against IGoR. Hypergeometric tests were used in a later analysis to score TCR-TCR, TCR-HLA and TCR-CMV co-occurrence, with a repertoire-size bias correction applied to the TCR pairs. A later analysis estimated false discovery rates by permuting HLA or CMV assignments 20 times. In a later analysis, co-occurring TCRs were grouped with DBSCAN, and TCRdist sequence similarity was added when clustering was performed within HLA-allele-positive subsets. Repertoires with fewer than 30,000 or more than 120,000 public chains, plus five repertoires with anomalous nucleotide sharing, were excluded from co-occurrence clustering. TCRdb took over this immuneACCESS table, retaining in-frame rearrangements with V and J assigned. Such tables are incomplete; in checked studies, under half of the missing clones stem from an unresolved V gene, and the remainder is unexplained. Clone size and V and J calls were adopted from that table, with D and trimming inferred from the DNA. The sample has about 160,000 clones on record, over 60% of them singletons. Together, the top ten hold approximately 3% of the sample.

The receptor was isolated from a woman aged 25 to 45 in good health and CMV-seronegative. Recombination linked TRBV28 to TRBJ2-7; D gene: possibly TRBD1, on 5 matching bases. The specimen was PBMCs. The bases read TGTGCCGCCGGACATACTCTCTACGAGCAGTACTTC. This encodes CAAGHTLYEQYF.